The TCR beta chain described here comes from a study of regulatory T cells in long-lasting Graves disease. For the study at large: The antithyroid drugs taken by newly diagnosed Graves' patients had been used for under 3 months. Regarding the study as a whole: Persistent disease showed a preference for TRBV28, TRBJ1-2 and TRBJ2-5.

This clonotype was observed many times. What it binds is not known. Researchers made TCR beta libraries by using iRepertoire HTBI primers and running Arm-PCR on CDR3 regions. Study processing details: Spanning all samples, the identified segments comprised 60 to 70 TRBV and about 15 TRBJ. TCRdb independently ran MiXCR on the multiplex PCR reads; one entry per CDR3 protein. TCRdb's processing, not the authors', yielded these V and J calls. The sample has roughly 400,000 distinct CDR3 sequences, roughly 15% seen once. Time point given: newly diagnosed GD, antithyroid drugs for less than 3 months. PBMCs provided the RNA from which the TCR library was made. The ends were cut back, 0 bases at V and 0 bases at J, with 11 bases in the middle. The CDR3 runs 16 residues. Germline V gives CDR1 MDHEN, CDR2 SYDVKM. The same sample was also used in a study of T cells in Graves' hyperthyroidism and ophthalmopathy.

The source material was peripheral blood mononuclear cells (PBMCs), sampled at new diagnosis, from a patient treated with antithyroid drugs. This chain connects TRBV28 to TRBJ1-2, with D hard to call. The receptor was derived from a woman aged 40 to 50 with Graves disease. The CDR3 sequence is CASSLWGYIANYGYTF. The CDR3 nucleotides read TGTGCCAGCAGTTTATGGGGATATATAGCTAACTATGGCTACACCTTC.